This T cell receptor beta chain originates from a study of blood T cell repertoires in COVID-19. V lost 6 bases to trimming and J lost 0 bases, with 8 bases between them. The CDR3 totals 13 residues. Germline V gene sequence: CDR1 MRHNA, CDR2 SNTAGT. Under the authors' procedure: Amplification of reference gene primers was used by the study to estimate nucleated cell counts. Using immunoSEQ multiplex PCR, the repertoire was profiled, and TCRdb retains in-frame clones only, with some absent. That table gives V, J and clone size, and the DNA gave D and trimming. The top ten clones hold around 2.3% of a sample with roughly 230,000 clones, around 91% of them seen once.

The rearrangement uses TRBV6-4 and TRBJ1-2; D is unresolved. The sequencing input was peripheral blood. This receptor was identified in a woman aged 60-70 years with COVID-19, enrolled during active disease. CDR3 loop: CASSRGANYGYTF. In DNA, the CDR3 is TGTGCCAGCAGCCGTGGAGCTAACTATGGCTACACCTTC.